This T cell receptor beta chain was captured in a study of T cell repertoires in cytomegalovirus infection. Study as a whole: Public TCR beta signatures indicated both CMV infection and matching HLA type. The study's findings and limits: Clonotype analysis showed dominance of the ex vivo response by HLA-C-restricted CMV-specific TCR beta clonotypes.

The sample holds many counts of this clonotype. Its antigen is as yet unknown. TCRdb reprocessed the reads via MiXCR and lists one record per CDR3 protein. The sample contains around 330,000 distinct CDR3 sequences, about a sixth of which appear only once. Trimming shortened V by 5 bases and J by 4 bases, and 11 bases separated the two germline ends. The germline V gene encodes CDR1 SGHTA and CDR2 FQGNSA. The CDR3 extends over 13 amino acids. The chain recombines TRBV7-2 with TRBJ2-5; D gene ambiguous. The sequence derives from a human donor in good health (CMV status not recorded). Some clones in this sample may be carry-over from other donors' samples. The sample comprised PBMCs. The CDR3 DNA follows: TGTGCCAGCAGCCCCGATAGGTCAGAGACCCAGTACTTC. Encoded protein: CASSPDRSETQYF.